This T cell receptor (beta chain) appears in the sequencing data of a study of blood T cell repertoires in COVID-19. The length of the CDR3 is 16 residues. Germline V gene lookup returns CDR1 SEHNR and CDR2 FQNEAQ (reference sequence). After removal of 1 base from V and 3 bases from J, the junction contained 5 bases not matched to a gene. Here immunoSEQ multiplex PCR was the method, and the copy in TCRdb shows in-frame clones only, minus some. The profile covers roughly 100,000 clones, with more than 75% appearing a single time and around 9.6% taken by the ten largest. The sample was peripheral blood. This chain connects TRBV7-9 to TRBJ2-1; 8 positions agree with TRBD1. The sequence was collected from a man aged 55 to 70 with active or convalescent COVID-19. The CDR3 region has the DNA TGTGCCAGCAGCTTAGGACAGGGGAGTATCTACAATGAGCAGTTCTTC. This gives the protein CASSLGQGSIYNEQFF.